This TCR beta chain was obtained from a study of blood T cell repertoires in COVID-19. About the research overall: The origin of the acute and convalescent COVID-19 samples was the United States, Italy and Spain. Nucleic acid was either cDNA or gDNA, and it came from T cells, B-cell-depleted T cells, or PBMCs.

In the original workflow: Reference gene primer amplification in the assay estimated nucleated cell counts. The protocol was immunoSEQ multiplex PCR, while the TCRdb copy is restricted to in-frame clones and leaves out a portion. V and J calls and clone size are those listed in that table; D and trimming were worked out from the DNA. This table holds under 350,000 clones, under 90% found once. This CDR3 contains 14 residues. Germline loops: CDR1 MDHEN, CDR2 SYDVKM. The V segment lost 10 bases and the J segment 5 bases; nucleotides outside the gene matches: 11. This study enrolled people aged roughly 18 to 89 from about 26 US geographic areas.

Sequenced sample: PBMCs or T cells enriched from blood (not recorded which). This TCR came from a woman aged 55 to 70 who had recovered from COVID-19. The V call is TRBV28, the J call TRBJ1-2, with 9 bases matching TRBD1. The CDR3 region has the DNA TGTGCCACTGTAACAGGGGGCTTGGGGTATGGCTACACCTTC. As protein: CATVTGGLGYGYTF.